This TCR beta chain was captured by sequencing in a study of patients and donors after allogeneic stem cell transplantation (dated by TCRdb to between 2020 and 2021). The receptor library was made with RT-PCR. The sequencer was a NextSeq 550. TCRdb reworked the public reads: Q25 trimming with fastp, MiXCR clone assembly, productive beta chains retained. Merged by CDR3 protein, the rows form single entries marked with the most common genes and DNA. In all, the sample holds approximately 150,000 distinct CDR3 sequences, and around 30% of those were seen once. Around 3.2% of the sample comes from the top ten. CDR1 and CDR2, looked up from the germline V gene, are SGHDT and YYEEEE. Trimming costs V 0 bases and J 0 bases, and their ends lie 12 bases apart. From its cysteine to its phenylalanine, the CDR3 spans 16 amino acids. Just CDR3 DNA is preserved here, 48 bases in frame from base 1. A note on this clonotype: Which antigen it targets is not known. Base qualities are not recorded, but no much larger clone differs from it by a single base.

The receptor was isolated from a human donor who was either an allogeneic HSCT recipient or a stem cell or donor lymphocyte infusion donor (not recorded which). It is not recorded whose cells these are; they may come from a transplant donor. The chain couples TRBV5-6 to TRBJ1-1; TRBD1 could be the D gene, as 5 bases match. Sequencing was performed on blood, either unsorted or a sorted T cell fraction (not recorded which). In nucleotides, the sequence is TGTGCCAGCAGCTTGGAGGGTCAGGGATTGAACACTGAAGCTTTCTTT. Translated, it reads CASSLEGQGLNTEAFF.